These 19 T cell receptor beta chains originate from one sample sequenced in a study of T cell repertoires in cytomegalovirus infection. MiXCR was run by TCRdb on the reads, yielding one entry per CDR3 protein. The table has hundreds of thousands of distinct CDR3 sequences, roughly 24% seen once; the top ten hold less than 9.5%. The sequenced material came from CD8+ T cells from PBMCs. The receptors stem from a human donor in good health (CMV status not recorded). Some clones in this sample may be carry-over from other donors' samples.

Only a few counts were recorded for this clonotype. The chain employs TRBV4-1 and TRBJ1-1, with D possibly TRBD1 on 5 matching bases. V was cut by 2 bases and J by 7 bases, with 11 bases left in between. CDR3 length: 13 residues. Looked up from germline, CDR1 is MGHRA and CDR2 is YSYEKL. The CDR3 coding sequence is TGCGCCAGCAGCCAAACAGGCATGGGTGAAGCTTTCTTT. It is translated as CASSQTGMGEAFF.

The J gene is TRBJ2-7, the V gene TRBV19; the match to TRBD1 covers 11 bases. The germline gives CDR1 LNHDA, CDR2 SQIVND (reference sequence). Trimming removed 3 bases from V and 1 base from J; junction bases left unmatched: 11. This CDR3 has 18 amino acids. CDR3 amino acids: CASSITPWTGGDSYEQYF. The CDR3 nucleotides read TGTGCCAGTAGTATTACCCCATGGACAGGGGGCGATTCCTACGAGCAGTACTTC.

This sequence joins TRBV29-1 and TRBJ1-4, with D perhaps matching TRBD1 (5 bases). Germline assignment: CDR1 SQVTM and CDR2 ANQGSEA. Trimming took off 7 bases at V and 4 bases at J, with 13 bases between the two ends. The CDR3 extends over 13 amino acids. This CDR3 reads CSGSGGVNEKLFF. CDR3 sequence (DNA): TGCAGCGGCAGCGGGGGAGTTAATGAAAAACTGTTTTTT.

This clonotype has a handful of counts. The chain recombines TRBV7-9 with TRBJ2-5, with TRBD2 matching over 11 bases. V shed 2 bases and J 2 bases; nucleotides not matched to a gene: 7. Germline CDR1 reads SEHNR; CDR2 reads FQNEAQ (reference sequence). The CDR3 is 17 amino acids. The CDR3 loop is CASSLSRLAGLQETQYF. The CDR3 bases are TGTGCCAGCAGCTTATCAAGACTAGCGGGGTTACAAGAGACCCAGTACTTC.

The chain employs TRBV5-1 and TRBJ2-7; D is perhaps TRBD2 (5 bases). The CDR3 covers 15 residues. From germline, CDR1 is SGHRS and CDR2 YFSETQ. Trimming took off 3 bases at V and 4 bases at J, with 17 bases between the two ends. The CDR3 nucleotides are TGCGCCAGCAGCTCTTCGATTAGAGGGAAATACGAGCAGTACTTC. Residues: CASSSSIRGKYEQYF. Filled out from reference TRBV5-1 and TRBJ2-7, the complete variable domain reads KAGVTQTPRYLIKTRGQQVTLSCSPISGHRSVSWYQQTPGQGLQFLFEYFSETQRNKGNFPGRFSGRQFSNSRSEMNVSTLELGDSALYLCASSSSIRGKYEQYFGPGTRLTVT.

The chain is built from TRBV28 and TRBJ1-1; D remains ambiguous. The germline V gene has CDR1 MDHEN and CDR2 SYDVKM. The V gene lost 1 base and the J gene lost 0 bases, with 12 bases spanning the gap. This CDR3 is 16 amino acids long. The DNA of the CDR3 is TGTGCCAGCAGTTTATACCCAAGGGAACTGAACACTGAAGCTTTCTTT. Protein product: CASSLYPRELNTEAFF.

The rearrangement uses TRBV7-8 and TRBJ2-1; 7 bases are a match to TRBD1. Germline trimming cut 1 base from V and 8 bases from J; bases unmatched to any gene: 5. CDR3 length: 14 amino acids. Germline V gene data show CDR1 as SGHVS and CDR2 as FQNEAQ. The CDR3 loop is CASSLGVRGYEQFF. In DNA, the CDR3 is TGTGCCAGCAGCTTAGGGGTCAGGGGGTATGAGCAGTTCTTC.

This clonotype was observed a handful of times. The V call is TRBV25-1, the J call TRBJ1-1; D uncertain. V dropped 6 bases and J dropped 1 base, with 15 bases sitting between them. This CDR3 contains 15 residues. Germline CDR1 is MGHDK and CDR2 is SYGVNS. CDR3 DNA sequence: TGTGCCAGCAGCCAGACCCTGGACGGGAACACTGAAGCTTTCTTT. It specifies CASSQTLDGNTEAFF.

This clonotype was counted once. This may stem from a read error, because a much larger clone lies one nucleotide away. V gene TRBV20-1 combines with J gene TRBJ1-5; D call uncertain. This CDR3 has 16 residues. CDR1 and CDR2 (germline): DFQATT, SNEGSKA (reference sequence). In DNA, the CDR3 is TGCCGTGCTAGAGATAGGACTACTTATAGCAATCAGCCCCAGCATTTT. Protein product: CRARDRTTYSNQPQHF.

This clonotype was seen many times. The V and J genes are TRBV7-9 and TRBJ2-7; D is unclear. Trimming pared 4 bases from V and 5 bases from J, leaving 15 bases between. This CDR3 is built from 14 residues. CDR1 is SEHNR and CDR2 is FQNEAQ in the germline V gene (reference sequence). The DNA for the CDR3 is TGTGCCAGCAGCTCCGCGAGGAAAGGACACGAGCAGTACTTC. As protein: CASSSARKGHEQYF. The complete variable domain, with remaining parts taken from reference TRBV7-9 and TRBJ2-7, reads DTGVSQNPRHKITKRGQNVTFRCDPISEHNRLYWYRQTLGQGPEFLTYFQNEAQLEKSRLLSDRFSAERPKGSFSTLEIQRTEQGDSAMYLCASSSARKGHEQYFGPGTRLTVT.

This clonotype was counted only a few times. The rearrangement joins TRBV7-9 to TRBJ1-1; unclear D gene. CDR3 length: 10 amino acids. Germline V gene sequence: CDR1 SEHNR, CDR2 FQNEAQ (reference sequence). V was clipped by 3 bases and J by 9 bases, with 5 bases between them. CDR3 sequence (DNA): TGTGCCAGCAGCTTCAGGAAAGCTTTCTTT. Protein product: CASSFRKAFF.

This clonotype was seen many times. This chain joins TRBV19 and TRBJ2-1; D could derive from TRBD1 or TRBD2 (5 bases each). CDR3 length: 13 amino acids. CDR1 is LNHDA and CDR2 is SQIVND in the germline V gene (reference sequence). The V end was cut by 9 bases, the J end by 7 bases, with 16 bases between. Here the CDR3 DNA reads TGTGCCAGCAGCCCTTCTGGGGGAAATGAGCAGTTCTTC. Translation: CASSPSGGNEQFF.

This chain uses TRBV7-6 with TRBJ2-3; D is undetermined. V was clipped by 3 bases and J by 4 bases, with 8 bases between them. Germline CDR1 and CDR2: SGHVS and FNYEAQ. The CDR3 sequence is 13 residues long. The CDR3 coding sequence is TGTGCCAGCAGCTTGCCGAGTCCAGATACGCAGTATTTT. Translated, it gives CASSLPSPDTQYF.

This chain uses TRBV28 with TRBJ2-5, with 11 positions matching TRBD2. The CDR3 is 16 residues long. Germline V lookup: CDR1 MDHEN, CDR2 SYDVKM. V was clipped by 2 bases and J by 2 bases; unmatched bases: 4. This chain's CDR3 is CASSLASGGQQETQYF. CDR3 DNA: TGTGCCAGCAGTTTAGCTAGCGGGGGGCAACAAGAGACCCAGTACTTC.

Many counts were recorded for this clonotype. This chain uses TRBV7-2 with TRBJ2-5, with unresolved D. This CDR3 spans 15 amino acids. CDR1 SGHTA and CDR2 FQGNSA come from the germline V gene. The ends were cut back, 5 bases at V and 4 bases at J, with 17 bases in the middle. CDR3 in amino acids: CASSQPGRLGETQYF. CDR3 DNA: TGTGCCAGCAGCCAGCCGGGCCGCCTGGGAGAGACCCAGTACTTC. The entire variable domain, with the rest obtained from reference TRBV7-2 and TRBJ2-5, is as follows: GAGVSQSPSNKVTEKGKDVELRCDPISGHTALYWYRQSLGQGLEFLIYFQGNSAPDKSGLPSDRFSAERTGGSVSTLTIQRTQQEDSAVYLCASSQPGRLGETQYFGPGTRLLVL.

On this clonotype: The conserved phenylalanine or tryptophan is not found at the CDR3 terminus, so this likely reflects a read error. The J gene is TRBJ1-2, the V gene TRBV6-2 or TRBV6-3, with D hard to call. CDR3 length: 11 amino acids. With 6 bases removed from V and 2 bases from J, the gap between germline ends came to 4 bases. Germline loops: CDR1 MNHEY, CDR2 SVGEGT. The chain's CDR3 is CASRSNYGYTS. The CDR3 nucleotides read TGTGCCAGCAGGTCGAACTATGGCTACACCTCC.

This clonotype has a handful of counts. V usage is TRBV7-9 and J usage is TRBJ2-7; D possibly matches TRBD1 or TRBD2 (5 bases each). V lost 3 bases to trimming and J lost 4 bases, with 16 bases between them. The CDR3 runs 15 residues. Germline values: CDR1 SEHNR, CDR2 FQNEAQ (reference sequence). DNA of the CDR3: TGTGCCAGCAGCTTTGGAATGGGACCCTTTTACGAGCAGTACTTC. This encodes CASSFGMGPFYEQYF. The full variable domain, completed using reference TRBV7-9 and TRBJ2-7, is DTGVSQNPRHKITKRGQNVTFRCDPISEHNRLYWYRQTLGQGPEFLTYFQNEAQLEKSRLLSDRFSAERPKGSFSTLEIQRTEQGDSAMYLCASSFGMGPFYEQYFGPGTRLTVT.

This clonotype was counted a few times. This sequence joins TRBV7-9 and TRBJ1-1; no firm D call. CDR3 size: 13 residues. The V and J ends lost 2 bases and 1 base respectively, with 5 bases between them. CDR1 SEHNR and CDR2 FQNEAQ come from the germline V gene (reference sequence). The CDR3 coding sequence is TGTGCCAGCAGCTTATTCCAGAACACTGAAGCTTTCTTT. Translated: CASSLFQNTEAFF.

A note on this clonotype: This may be a read error: a much more frequent sequence differs by one nucleotide. The CDR3 nucleotides are TGTGCCAGCAGCCACGGGGGGAATCAGCCCCAGCATTTT. As protein: CASSHGGNQPQHF. The genes are TRBV2 and TRBJ1-5, with D tentatively TRBD1 (5 bases). The V gene lost 6 bases and the J gene lost 4 bases, with 10 bases spanning the gap. CDR1 and CDR2 (germline): SNHLY, FYNNEI. The CDR3 sequence is 13 residues long.